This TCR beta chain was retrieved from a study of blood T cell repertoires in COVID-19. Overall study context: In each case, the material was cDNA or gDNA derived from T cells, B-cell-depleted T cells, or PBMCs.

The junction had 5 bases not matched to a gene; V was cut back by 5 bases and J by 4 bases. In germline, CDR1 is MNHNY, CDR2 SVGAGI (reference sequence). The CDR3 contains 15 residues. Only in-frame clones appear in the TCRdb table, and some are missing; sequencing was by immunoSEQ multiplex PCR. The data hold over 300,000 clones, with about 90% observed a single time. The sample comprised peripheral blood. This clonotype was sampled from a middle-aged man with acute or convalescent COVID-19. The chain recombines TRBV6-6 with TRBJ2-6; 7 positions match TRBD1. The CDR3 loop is CASSDRVAGANVLTF. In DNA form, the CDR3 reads TGTGCCAGCAGTGACAGGGTAGCCGGGGCCAACGTCCTGACTTTC.